The TCR beta chain under discussion was sequenced for a study of CD4 T cells in relation to SARS-CoV-2 and coronaviruses. For this clone: The antigen remains unidentified.

Before the COVID-19 pandemic, during about 2010-2018, CD4+ T cells were taken from unexposed donors. After about ten days of culture, CD4+ T cells were isolated. Cells permitting, SARS-CoV-2 S/N and four cold-coronavirus spikes were tested on unexposed-donor CD4+ T cells. From germline, CDR1 is LNHNV and CDR2 YYDKDF (reference sequence). This CDR3 is 11 amino acids long. V lost 5 bases and J lost 3, with 5 bases in between. Here immunoSEQ multiplex PCR was the method, and the copy in TCRdb shows in-frame clones only, minus some. The table records fewer than 25,000 clones, over 70% of them present only once.

This chain connects TRBV15 to TRBJ2-7; D call uncertain. The clonotype was recovered from a human donor in good health. Material for sequencing was CD4+ T cells from PBMCs, cultured in vitro. CDR3 sequence: CATSQNYEQYF. CDR3 nucleotides: TGTGCCACCAGCCAGAACTACGAGCAGTACTTC. The full variable domain, rest sourced from reference TRBV15 and TRBJ2-7, is DAMVIQNPRYQVTQFGKPVTLSCSQTLNHNVMYWYQQKSSQAPKLLFHYYDKDFNNEADTPDNFQSRRPNTSFCFLDIRSPGLGDTAMYLCATSQNYEQYFGPGTRLTVT.